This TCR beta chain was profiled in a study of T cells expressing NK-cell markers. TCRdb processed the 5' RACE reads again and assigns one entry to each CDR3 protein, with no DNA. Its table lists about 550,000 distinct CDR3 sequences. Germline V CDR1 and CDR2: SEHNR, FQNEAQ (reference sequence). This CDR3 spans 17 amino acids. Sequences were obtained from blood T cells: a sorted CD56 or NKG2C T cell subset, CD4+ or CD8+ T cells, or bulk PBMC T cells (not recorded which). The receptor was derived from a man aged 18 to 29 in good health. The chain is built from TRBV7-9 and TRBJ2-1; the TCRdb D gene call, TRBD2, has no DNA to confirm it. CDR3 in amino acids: CASNPSPGGTGYNEQFF.